This T cell receptor beta chain is from a study of blood T cell repertoires in COVID-19. V shed 5 bases and J 4 bases; nucleotides not matched to a gene: 7. The V gene's germline CDR1 is SGHRS and CDR2 YFSETQ. CDR3 length: 15 residues. TCRdb's copy holds only in-frame clones and misses some; the assay was immunoSEQ multiplex PCR. The sample holds under 200,000 clones, 77% seen once. This chain joins TRBV5-1 and TRBJ2-4, with TRBD1 matching 9 bases. Material for sequencing was peripheral blood. The sequence came from a man in his 70s with acute or convalescent COVID-19. The CDR3 coding sequence is TGCGCCAGCAGAAGAACCGGGACAGGGAAAAACATTCAGTACTTC. This codes for CASRRTGTGKNIQYF.